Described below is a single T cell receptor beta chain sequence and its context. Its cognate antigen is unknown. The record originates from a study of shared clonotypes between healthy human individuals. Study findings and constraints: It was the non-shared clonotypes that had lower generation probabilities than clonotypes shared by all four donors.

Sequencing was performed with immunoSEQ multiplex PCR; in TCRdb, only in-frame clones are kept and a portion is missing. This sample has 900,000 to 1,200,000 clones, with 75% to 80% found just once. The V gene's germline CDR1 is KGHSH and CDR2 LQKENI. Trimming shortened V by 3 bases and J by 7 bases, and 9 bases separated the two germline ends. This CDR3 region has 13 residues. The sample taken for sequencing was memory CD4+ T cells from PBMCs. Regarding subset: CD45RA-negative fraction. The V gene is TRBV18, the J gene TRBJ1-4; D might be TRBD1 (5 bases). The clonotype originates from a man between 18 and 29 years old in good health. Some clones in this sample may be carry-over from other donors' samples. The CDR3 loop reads CASSPDSSEKLFF. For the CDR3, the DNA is TGTGCCAGCTCACCTGACAGCTCTGAAAAACTGTTTTTT.